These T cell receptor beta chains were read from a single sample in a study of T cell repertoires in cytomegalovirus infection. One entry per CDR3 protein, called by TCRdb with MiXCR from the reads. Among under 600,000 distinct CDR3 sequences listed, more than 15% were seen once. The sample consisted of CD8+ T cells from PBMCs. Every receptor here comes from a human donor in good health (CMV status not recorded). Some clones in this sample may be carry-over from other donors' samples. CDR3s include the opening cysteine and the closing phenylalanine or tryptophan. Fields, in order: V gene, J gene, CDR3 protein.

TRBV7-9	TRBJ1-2	CASSASSGQGDYGYTF
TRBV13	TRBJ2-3	CASSLGFRTGGSTDTQYF
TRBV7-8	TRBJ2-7	CASSTQTSGVDYEQYF
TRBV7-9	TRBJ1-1	CASSSGTGTNTEAFF
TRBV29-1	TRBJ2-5	CSVPSGQGKTQYF
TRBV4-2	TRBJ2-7	CASSQYLSEQYF
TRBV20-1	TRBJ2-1	CSAPYPGGSPNEQFF
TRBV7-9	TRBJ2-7	CASSRTLAGVASYEQYF
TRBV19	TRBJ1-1	CASIPPGTTEAFF
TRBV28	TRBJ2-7	CASSLMPKREGSYEQYF
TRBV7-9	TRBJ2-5	CASSSIRVKETQYF
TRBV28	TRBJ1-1	CASSSWTDSTEAFF
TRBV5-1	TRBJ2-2	CASRLRGGGSTGELFF
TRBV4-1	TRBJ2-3	CASSHRPGLAGENTQYF
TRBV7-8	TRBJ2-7	CASSWGGRGSSYEQYF
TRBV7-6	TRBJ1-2	CASSPRETNYGYTF
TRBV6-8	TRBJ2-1	CASSKGQDPYNEQFF
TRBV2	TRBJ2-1	CASRDGGGSSYNEQFF
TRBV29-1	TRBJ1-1	CSVEIPTGEAEAFF
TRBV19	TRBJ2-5	CASSINPGPAIETQYF
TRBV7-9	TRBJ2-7	CASSFPRGRVASYEQYF
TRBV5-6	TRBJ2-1	CASSLAQTSGGFSYNEQFF
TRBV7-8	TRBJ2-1	CASSLDGEGYNEQFF
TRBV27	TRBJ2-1	CASSLMAGHEQFF
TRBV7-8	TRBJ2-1	CASSLGREVFF
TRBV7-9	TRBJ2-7	CASSLGGAGAHSYEQYF
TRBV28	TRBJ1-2	CASSFSGTAYGYTF
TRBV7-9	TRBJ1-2	CASSSYFGTGPSNYGYTF
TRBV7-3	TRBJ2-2	CASSLTGSTGELFF
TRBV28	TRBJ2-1	CASSPGGARYNEQFF
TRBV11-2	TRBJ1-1	CASSAGTGAMNTEAFF
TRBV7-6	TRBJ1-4	CASSFAGPPRGANEKLFF
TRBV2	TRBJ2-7	CASSEAGLPGYEQYF
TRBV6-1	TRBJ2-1	CASSERVDYNEQFF
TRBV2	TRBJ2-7	CASSVEGPAAEGPRLREQYF
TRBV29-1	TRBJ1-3	CSGDFRNTIYF
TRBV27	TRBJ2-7	CASSFQGAYNEQYF
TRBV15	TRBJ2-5	CATSRGLAGEETQYF
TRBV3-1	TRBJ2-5	CASSQEGLAVETQYF
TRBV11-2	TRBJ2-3	CASIPPWGTTDTQYF